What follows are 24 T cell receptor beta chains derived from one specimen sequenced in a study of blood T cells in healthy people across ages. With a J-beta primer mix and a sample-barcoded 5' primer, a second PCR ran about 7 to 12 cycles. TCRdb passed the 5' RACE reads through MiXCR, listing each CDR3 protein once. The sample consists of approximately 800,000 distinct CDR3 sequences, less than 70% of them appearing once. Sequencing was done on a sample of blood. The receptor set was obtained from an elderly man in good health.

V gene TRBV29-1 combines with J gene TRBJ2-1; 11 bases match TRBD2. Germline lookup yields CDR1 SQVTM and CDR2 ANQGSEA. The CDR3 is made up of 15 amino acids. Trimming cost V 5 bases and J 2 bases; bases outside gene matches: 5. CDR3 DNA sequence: TGCAGCGTTAGAAGACTAGCGGGACCCTACAATGAGCAGTTCTTC. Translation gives CSVRRLAGPYNEQFF.

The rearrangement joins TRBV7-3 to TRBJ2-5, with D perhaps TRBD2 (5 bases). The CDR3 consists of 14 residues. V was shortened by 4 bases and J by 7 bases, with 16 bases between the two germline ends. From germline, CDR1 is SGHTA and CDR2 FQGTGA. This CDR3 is CASSSGLGSGTQYF. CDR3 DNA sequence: TGTGCCAGCAGCTCTGGACTGGGATCAGGGACCCAGTACTTC.

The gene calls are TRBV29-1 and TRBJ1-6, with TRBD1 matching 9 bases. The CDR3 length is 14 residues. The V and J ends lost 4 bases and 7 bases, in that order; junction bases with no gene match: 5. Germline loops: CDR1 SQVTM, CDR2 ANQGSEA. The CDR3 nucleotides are TGCAGCGTTGGACTGACAGGGGGAAATTCACCCCTCCACTTT. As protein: CSVGLTGGNSPLHF.

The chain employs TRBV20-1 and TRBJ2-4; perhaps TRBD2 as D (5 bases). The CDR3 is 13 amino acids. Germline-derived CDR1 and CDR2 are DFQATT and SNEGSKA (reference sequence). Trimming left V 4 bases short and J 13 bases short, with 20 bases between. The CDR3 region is CSAKPLRGREQYF. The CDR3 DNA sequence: TGCAGTGCTAAGCCACTTCGGGGTAGGGAGCAGTACTTC.

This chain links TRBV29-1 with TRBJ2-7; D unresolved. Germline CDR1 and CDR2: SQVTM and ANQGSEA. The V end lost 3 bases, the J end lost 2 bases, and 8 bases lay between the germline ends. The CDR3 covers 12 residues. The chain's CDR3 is CSVDDVAYEQYF. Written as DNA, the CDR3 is TGCAGCGTTGATGATGTAGCCTACGAGCAGTACTTC.

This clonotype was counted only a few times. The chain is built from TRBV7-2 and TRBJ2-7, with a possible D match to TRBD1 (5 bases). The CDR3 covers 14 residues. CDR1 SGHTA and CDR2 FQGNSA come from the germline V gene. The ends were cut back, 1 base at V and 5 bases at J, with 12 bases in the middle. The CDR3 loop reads CASSLVGARDEQYF. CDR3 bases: TGTGCCAGCAGCTTAGTTGGGGCTAGGGACGAGCAGTACTTC.

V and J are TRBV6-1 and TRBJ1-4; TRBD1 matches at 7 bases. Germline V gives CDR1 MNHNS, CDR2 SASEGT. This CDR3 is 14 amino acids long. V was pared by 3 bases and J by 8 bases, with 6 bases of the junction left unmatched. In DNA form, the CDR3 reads TGTGCCAGCAGTGACAGGGGGGCGCGCGAAAAACTGTTTTTT. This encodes CASSDRGAREKLFF.

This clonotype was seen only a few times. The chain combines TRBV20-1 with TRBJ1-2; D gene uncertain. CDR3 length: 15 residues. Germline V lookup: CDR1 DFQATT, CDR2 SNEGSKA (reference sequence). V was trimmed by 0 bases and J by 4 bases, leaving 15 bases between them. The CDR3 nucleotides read TGCAGTGCTAGAGAAACCGACCGCCGTGTCTATGGCTACACCTTC. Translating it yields CSARETDRRVYGYTF.

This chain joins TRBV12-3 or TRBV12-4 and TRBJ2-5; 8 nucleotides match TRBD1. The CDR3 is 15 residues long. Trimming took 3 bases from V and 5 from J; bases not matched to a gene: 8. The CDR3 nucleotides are TGTGCCAGCAGTTTGGGCAGGGGGCCGGTGGAGACCCAGTACTTC. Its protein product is CASSLGRGPVETQYF.

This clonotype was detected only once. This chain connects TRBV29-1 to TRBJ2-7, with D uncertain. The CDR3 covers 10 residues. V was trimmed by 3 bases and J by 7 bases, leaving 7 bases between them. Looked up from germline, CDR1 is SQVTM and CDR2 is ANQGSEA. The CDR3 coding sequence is TGCAGCGTTGAGGAGTATGAGCAGTACTTC. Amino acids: CSVEEYEQYF.

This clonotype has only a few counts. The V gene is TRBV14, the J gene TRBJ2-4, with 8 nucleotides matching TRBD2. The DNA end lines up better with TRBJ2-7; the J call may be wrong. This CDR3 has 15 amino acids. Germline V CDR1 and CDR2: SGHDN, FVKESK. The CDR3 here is CASSPTSGYSYEQYF. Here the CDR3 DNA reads TGTGCCAGCAGCCCCACTAGCGGATATTCCTACGAGCAGTACTTC.

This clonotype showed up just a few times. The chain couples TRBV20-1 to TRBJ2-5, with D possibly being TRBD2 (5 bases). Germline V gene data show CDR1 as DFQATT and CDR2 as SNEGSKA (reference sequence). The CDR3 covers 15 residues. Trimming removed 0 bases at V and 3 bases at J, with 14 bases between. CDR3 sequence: CSARDLRLAEETQYF. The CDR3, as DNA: TGCAGTGCTAGAGATCTGCGGCTAGCCGAAGAGACCCAGTACTTC.

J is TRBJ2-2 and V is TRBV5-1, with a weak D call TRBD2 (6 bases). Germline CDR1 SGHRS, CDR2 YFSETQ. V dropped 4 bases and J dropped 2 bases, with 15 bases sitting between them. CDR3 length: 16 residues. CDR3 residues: CASSRQGLLNTGELFF. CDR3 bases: TGCGCCAGCAGCCGCCAGGGACTCCTCAACACCGGGGAGCTGTTTTTT.

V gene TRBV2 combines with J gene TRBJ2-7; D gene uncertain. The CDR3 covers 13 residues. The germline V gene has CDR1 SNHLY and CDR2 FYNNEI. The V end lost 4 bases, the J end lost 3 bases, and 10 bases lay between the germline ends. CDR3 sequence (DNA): TGTGCCAGCAGTGGGATATCAAGCTACGAGCAGTACTTC. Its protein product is CASSGISSYEQYF.

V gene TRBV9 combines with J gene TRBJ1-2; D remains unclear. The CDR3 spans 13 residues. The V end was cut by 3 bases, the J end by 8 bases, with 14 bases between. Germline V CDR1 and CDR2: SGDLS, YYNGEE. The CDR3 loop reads CASSALNKGGYTF. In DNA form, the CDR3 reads TGTGCCAGCAGCGCCTTAAATAAGGGAGGCTACACCTTC.

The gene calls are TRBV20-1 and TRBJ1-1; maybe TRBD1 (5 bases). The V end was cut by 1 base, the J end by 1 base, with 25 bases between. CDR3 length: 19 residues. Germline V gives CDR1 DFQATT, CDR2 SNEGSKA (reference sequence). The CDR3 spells CSARALMVPRGDWNTEAFF. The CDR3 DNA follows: TGCAGTGCTAGAGCCCTAATGGTCCCTCGGGGGGACTGGAACACTGAAGCTTTCTTT.

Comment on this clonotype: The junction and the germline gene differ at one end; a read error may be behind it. CDR3: CANSHGPLGEAFF. As DNA, the CDR3 is TGTGCCAACAGCCACGGACCCCTTGGTGAAGCTTTCTTT. The genes are TRBV11-1 and TRBJ1-1, with no clear D. Germline V CDR1 and CDR2: SGHAT, FQDESV (reference sequence). This CDR3 is 13 amino acids long.

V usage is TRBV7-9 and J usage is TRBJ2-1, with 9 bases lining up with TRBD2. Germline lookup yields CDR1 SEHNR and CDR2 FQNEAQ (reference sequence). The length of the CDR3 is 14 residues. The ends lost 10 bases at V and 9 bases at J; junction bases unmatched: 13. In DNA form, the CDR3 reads TGTGCCACGCCCTCAGGACTAGCGTTTCCTGAGCAGTTCTTC. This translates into CATPSGLAFPEQFF.

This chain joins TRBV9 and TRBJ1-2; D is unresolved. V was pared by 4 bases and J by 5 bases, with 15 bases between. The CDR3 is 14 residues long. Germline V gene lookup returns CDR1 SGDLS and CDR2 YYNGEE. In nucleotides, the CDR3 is TGTGCCAGCAGCCTCGCATGGATGTTTTATGGCTACACCTTC. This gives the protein CASSLAWMFYGYTF.

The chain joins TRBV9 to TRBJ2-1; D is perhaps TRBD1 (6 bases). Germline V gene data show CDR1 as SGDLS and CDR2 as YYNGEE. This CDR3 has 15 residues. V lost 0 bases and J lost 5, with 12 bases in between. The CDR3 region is CASSVAGTNNNEQFF. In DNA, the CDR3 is TGTGCCAGCAGCGTAGCGGGGACAAATAACAATGAGCAGTTCTTC.

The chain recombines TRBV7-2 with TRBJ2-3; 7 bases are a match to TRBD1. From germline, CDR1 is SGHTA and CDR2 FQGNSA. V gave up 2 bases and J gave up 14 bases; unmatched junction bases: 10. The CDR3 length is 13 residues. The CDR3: CASSLRDRRYAYF. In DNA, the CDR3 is TGTGCCAGCAGCTTACGGGACAGAAGATACGCGTATTTT.

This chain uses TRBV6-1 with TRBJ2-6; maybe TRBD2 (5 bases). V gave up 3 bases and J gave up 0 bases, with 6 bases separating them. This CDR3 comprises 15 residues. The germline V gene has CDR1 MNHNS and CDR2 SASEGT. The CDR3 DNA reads TGTGCCAGCAGTGACGGGAACTCTGGGGCCAACGTCCTGACTTTC. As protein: CASSDGNSGANVLTF.

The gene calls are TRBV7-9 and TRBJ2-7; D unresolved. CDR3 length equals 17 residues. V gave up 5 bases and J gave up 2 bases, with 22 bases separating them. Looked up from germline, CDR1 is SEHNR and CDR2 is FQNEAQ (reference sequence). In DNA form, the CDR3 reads TGTGCCAGCAGCCAACCATCCAGAGGTGGGCAAGCCTACGAGCAGTACTTC. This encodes CASSQPSRGGQAYEQYF.

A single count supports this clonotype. The CDR3 region has the DNA TGCGCCAGCAGCTCAGGACAGCTCCAGGCTACGAGACAGTACTTC. The encoded protein is CASSSGQLQATRQYF. The V gene is TRBV4-1, the J gene TRBJ2-7, with D possibly matching TRBD1 (6 bases). Deletions cut 5 bases from V and 10 bases from J, with 24 bases between. This CDR3 has 15 residues. Germline V gene lookup returns CDR1 MGHRA and CDR2 YSYEKL.